This TCR beta chain was sequenced during a study of OX40 agonist ivuxolimab in advanced cancers. Overall study: The dose of intravenous ivuxolimab that patients received every 2 weeks ranged from 0.01 to 10 mg/kg.

Study-level points and caveats: Low normalized T-cell clonal expansion also characterized some of the nonresponders.

This CDR3 is built from 13 residues. V dropped 5 bases and J dropped 3 bases, with 10 bases sitting between them. The V gene's germline CDR1 is MGHDK and CDR2 SYGVNS. TCRdb's table, derived via immunoSEQ multiplex PCR, lists solely in-frame clones and lacks some. Among around 62,000 clones listed, approximately 90% were seen once. This clone appeared once. The antigen remains unidentified. This TCR was sampled from an adult with an advanced solid tumor such as melanoma, head and neck, liver or kidney cancer. This chain joins TRBV25-1 and TRBJ1-1, with D possibly being TRBD1 (6 bases). Here the sequenced sample was CD4+ or CD8+ T cells sorted from blood, taken in a trial of the OX40 agonist ivuxolimab. CDR3 residues: CASSSGHYTEAFF. The CDR3 DNA follows: TGTGCCAGCAGTTCGGGACATTACACTGAAGCTTTCTTT. The full variable domain, completed using reference TRBV25-1 and TRBJ1-1, is EADIYQTPRYLVIGTGKKITLECSQTMGHDKMYWYQQDPGMELHLIHYSYGVNSTEKGDLSSESTVSRIRTEHFPLTLESARPSHTSQYLCASSSGHYTEAFFGQGTRLTVV.